The text below deals with one T cell receptor (beta chain). These data are taken from a study of regulatory T cells in long-lasting Graves disease. V trimming: 3 bases; J trimming: 5 bases; junction bases outside the gene matches: 5. The CDR3 consists of 15 residues. Germline CDR1 MDHEN, CDR2 SYDVKM. Building the TCR beta libraries relied on iRepertoire HTBI primers, and CDR3 regions underwent Arm-PCR. In TCRdb, the multiplex PCR reads were re-called with MiXCR into one record per CDR3 protein. The data hold approximately 400,000 distinct CDR3 sequences, with about a quarter observed a single time. The time point was: persistent/refractory GD, antithyroid drugs over 5 years with positive TRAb. From RNA extracted from PBMCs, the TCR library was made.

Specimen: peripheral blood mononuclear cells (PBMCs), collected when the disease was refractory, from a patient treated with antithyroid drugs. This TCR was recovered from a female donor with Graves disease. This chain joins TRBV28 and TRBJ1-5, with 9 positions matching TRBD1. The CDR3 region has the DNA TGTGCCAGCAGTTTGGGACAGGGATGGGATCAGCCCCAGCATTTT. Translated: CASSLGQGWDQPQHF.